The subject of this entry is one T cell receptor beta chain. No antigen is known for it. This sample is part of a study of shared clonotypes between healthy human individuals. Study findings and constraints: What limited the represented genetic and exposure-history diversity was the small number of donors.

Trimming stripped 0 bases from V and 0 bases from J, with 15 bases between. The CDR3 loop spans 18 amino acids. Germline V gives CDR1 LNHNV, CDR2 YYDKDF (reference sequence). Data came from immunoSEQ multiplex PCR; TCRdb stores just in-frame clones and leaves some out. The sample yields some 1 million clones, about 75% seen once. The rearrangement links TRBV15 to TRBJ1-3; D is unresolved. The clonotype originates from a man aged 18-30 years in good health. Sequences were obtained from memory CD4+ T cells sorted from blood. The subset is: CD45RA-negative fraction. CDR3 amino acids: CATSRETPAASSGNTIYF. DNA of the CDR3: TGTGCCACCAGCAGAGAGACCCCGGCGGCCAGCTCTGGAAACACCATATATTTT.